These 18 T cell receptor beta chains share one sample of origin, sequenced in a study of CD8 T cells in Susac syndrome. Roughly 0.45 to 1 ug RNA was reverse transcribed with random hexamers. TCRdb ran MiXCR on the immunoSEQ multiplex PCR reads and lists one entry per CDR3 protein. The data hold roughly 200,000 distinct CDR3 sequences, with roughly 94% observed a single time. The specimen sequenced was CD4+ T cells from PBMCs. These receptors all stem from a human donor with Susac syndrome.

This chain uses TRBV15 with TRBJ2-3; D gene unclear. Trimming removed 1 base at V and 4 bases at J, with 9 bases between. This CDR3 region has 14 residues. Germline values: CDR1 LNHNV, CDR2 YYDKDF (reference sequence). CDR3 in DNA: TGTGCCACCAGCAGAGGGGCCGGAGCAGATACGCAGTATTTT. Protein sequence: CATSRGAGADTQYF.

The V call is TRBV15, the J call TRBJ1-1; D gene uncertain. The germline V and J ends were trimmed by 1 base and 1 base, with 13 bases remaining between them. This CDR3 has 16 amino acids. Germline-derived CDR1 and CDR2 are LNHNV and YYDKDF (reference sequence). The CDR3 loop reads CATSRGGGSGNTEAFF. The CDR3, as DNA: TGTGCCACCAGCAGAGGAGGAGGGTCAGGGAACACTGAAGCTTTCTTT.

This chain connects TRBV30 to TRBJ1-1, with unresolved D. The germline V gene has CDR1 GTSNPN and CDR2 SVGIG (reference sequence). The CDR3 is 13 residues long. Between the trimmed V and J ends, which lost 0 bases and 2 bases, there was a span of 7 bases. CDR3 protein: CAWSVSVNTEAFF. DNA for the CDR3: TGTGCCTGGAGTGTATCCGTTAACACTGAAGCTTTCTTT.

J is TRBJ1-1 and V is TRBV7-2; D ambiguous. V lost 6 bases, J lost 1 base, and 6 bases lay in between. Germline V lookup: CDR1 SGHTA, CDR2 FQGNSA. The CDR3 totals 12 residues. CDR3 in amino acids: CASRMGNTEAFF. DNA for the CDR3: TGTGCCAGCAGGATGGGGAACACTGAAGCTTTCTTT.

This rearrangement joins TRBV5-1 to TRBJ2-1, with D possibly being TRBD1 or TRBD2 (5 bases each). This CDR3 contains 14 residues. The germline CDR1 and CDR2 sequences are SGHRS and YFSETQ. V was pared by 0 bases and J by 7 bases, with 11 bases between. The CDR3 bases are TGCGCCAGCAGCTTGGGGGGGTACGGAAATGAGCAGTTCTTC. This codes for CASSLGGYGNEQFF.

The chain recombines TRBV2 with TRBJ1-1, with D uncertain. The V gene lost 7 bases and the J gene lost 7 bases, with 7 bases spanning the gap. The CDR3 extends over 10 amino acids. Germline V CDR1 and CDR2: SNHLY, FYNNEI. This chain's CDR3 is CASIGSEAFF. The DNA of the CDR3 is TGTGCCAGCATAGGCAGTGAAGCTTTCTTT.

The chain carries TRBV18 and TRBJ2-4; D is perhaps TRBD2 (6 bases). With 6 bases removed from V and 1 base from J, the gap between germline ends came to 16 bases. CDR3 length equals 16 residues. Germline V gene lookup returns CDR1 KGHSH and CDR2 LQKENI. CDR3 nucleotide sequence: TGTGCCAGCTCCCCCCTCGGGGGTTTGGCCAAAAACATTCAGTACTTC. It yields the protein CASSPLGGLAKNIQYF.

The chain is built from TRBV24-1 and TRBJ2-1; possibly TRBD1 for D (6 bases). The V gene's germline CDR1 is KGHDR and CDR2 SFDVKD. Trimming shortened V by 4 bases and J by 4 bases, and 19 bases separated the two germline ends. This CDR3 has 17 amino acids. The CDR3 loop reads CATSEPFQGTQYNEQFF. CDR3 bases: TGTGCCACCAGTGAACCTTTTCAGGGGACCCAATACAATGAGCAGTTCTTC.

The chain joins TRBV6-2 or TRBV6-3 to TRBJ1-5, with no clear D. Germline CDR1 reads MNHEY; CDR2 reads SVGEGT. CDR3 length: 15 amino acids. V lost 2 bases and J lost 4, with 12 bases in between. This CDR3 reads CASSYRNGENQPQHF. Here the CDR3 DNA reads TGTGCCAGCAGTTACCGGAACGGGGAAAATCAGCCCCAGCATTTT.

CDR3 DNA sequence: TGCGCCAGCAGCGCCGGAGGCGGGGGGGGTGCAGATACGCAGTATTTT. It yields the protein CASSAGGGGGADTQYF. The V call is TRBV5-1, the J call TRBJ2-3; 9 bases are a match to TRBD2. CDR1 and CDR2 (germline): SGHRS, YFSETQ. V lost 4 bases and J lost 4; bases outside the gene matches: 10. The CDR3 is made up of 16 amino acids.

The sample holds one count of this clonotype. CDR3 bases: TGTGCCAGCAGCCGGGACCCGAATCAGCCCCAGCATTTT. Translated, it gives CASSRDPNQPQHF. The V call is TRBV6-2 or TRBV6-3, the J call TRBJ1-5; perhaps TRBD1 as D (5 bases). In germline, CDR1 is MNHEY, CDR2 SVGEGT. The CDR3 sequence is 13 residues long. The V gene lost 6 bases and the J gene lost 4 bases, with 10 bases spanning the gap.

The gene calls are TRBV11-2 and TRBJ2-2; tentatively, D is TRBD1 or TRBD2 (5 bases each). The germline gives CDR1 SGHAT, CDR2 FQNNGV. Trimming pared 3 bases from V and 3 bases from J, leaving 11 bases between. The CDR3 runs to 15 residues. The CDR3 nucleotides read TGTGCCAGCAGCTTTCGGGGCGGAGACACCGGGGAGCTGTTTTTT. Translating it yields CASSFRGGDTGELFF. Variable domain in full (rest from reference TRBV11-2 and TRBJ2-2): EAGVAQSPRYKIIEKRQSVAFWCNPISGHATLYWYQQILGQGPKLLIQFQNNGVVDDSQLPKDRFSAERLKGVDSTLKIQPAKLEDSAVYLCASSFRGGDTGELFFGEGSRLTVL.

The chain employs TRBV3-1 and TRBJ1-6, with 7 nucleotides matching TRBD1. The CDR3 runs to 15 residues. Per the germline V gene, CDR1 is LGHDT and CDR2 is YNNKEL (reference sequence). V trimming: 4 bases; J trimming: 7 bases; junction bases outside the gene matches: 7. The CDR3 DNA follows: TGTGCCAGCAGCCTCACCGGGACAGCAAATTCACCCCTCCACTTT. This encodes CASSLTGTANSPLHF.

This rearrangement joins TRBV28 to TRBJ2-1, with TRBD2 identical over 11 bases. The CDR3 loop spans 14 amino acids. Trimming cost V 7 bases and J 5 bases; bases outside gene matches: 4. The germline gives CDR1 MDHEN, CDR2 SYDVKM. The CDR3 DNA reads TGTGCCAGCAACGCGGGACTAGCGGACAATGAGCAGTTCTTC. It specifies CASNAGLADNEQFF.

The sample holds one count of this clonotype. V is TRBV7-2 and J is TRBJ2-5; 8 bases match TRBD1. V gave up 2 bases and J gave up 2 bases; unmatched junction bases: 4. The germline V gene encodes CDR1 SGHTA and CDR2 FQGNSA. The CDR3 runs to 15 residues. The CDR3: CASSLSRGLQETQYF. CDR3 coding DNA: TGTGCCAGCAGCTTAAGCAGGGGGCTACAAGAGACCCAGTACTTC. Based on the CDR3 plus reference TRBV7-2 and TRBJ2-5, the full variable domain is GAGVSQSPSNKVTEKGKDVELRCDPISGHTALYWYRQSLGQGLEFLIYFQGNSAPDKSGLPSDRFSAERTGGSVSTLTIQRTQQEDSAVYLCASSLSRGLQETQYFGPGTRLLVL.

This clonotype was seen a single time. The V and J genes are TRBV12-3 or TRBV12-4 and TRBJ1-1; a weak D match, TRBD1 (5 bases). V was clipped by 6 bases and J by 1 base, with 18 bases between them. The CDR3 consists of 16 residues. The chain's CDR3 is CASSPPGGAKNTEAFF. The CDR3 DNA is TGTGCCAGCAGCCCACCGGGAGGGGCCAAGAACACTGAAGCTTTCTTT.

V and J are TRBV9 and TRBJ1-2, with a possible D match to TRBD1 (6 bases). Looked up from germline, CDR1 is SGDLS and CDR2 is YYNGEE. With 3 bases removed from V and 8 bases from J, the gap between germline ends came to 20 bases. The CDR3 is 15 amino acids. The CDR3 spells CASSGQIQGLKGYTF. The DNA of the CDR3 is TGTGCCAGCAGCGGACAGATACAGGGTCTCAAGGGCTACACCTTC. Full variable domain (missing parts from reference TRBV9 and TRBJ1-2): DSGVTQTPKHLITATGQRVTLRCSPRSGDLSVYWYQQSLDQGLQFLIQYYNGEERAKGNILERFSAQQFPDLHSELNLSSLELGDSALYFCASSGQIQGLKGYTFGSGTRLTVV.

On this clonotype itself: The junction and the germline gene differ at one end; a read error may be behind it. The J gene is TRBJ2-1, the V gene TRBV7-2; D is unclear. The CDR3 contains 13 residues. Germline CDR1 SGHTA, CDR2 FQGNSA. The CDR3 spells CASRLLVGNEQFF. Written as DNA, the CDR3 is TGTGCCAGCCGCTTGCTCGTCGGCAATGAGCAGTTCTTC.